The text below deals with one T cell receptor (beta chain). V lost 5 bases, J lost 1 base, and 7 bases stayed unmatched. Germline loops: CDR1 SGHAT, CDR2 FQNNGV. The CDR3 runs 16 residues. The data originate from a study of blood T cell repertoires in COVID-19. Whole-study context: The United States, Italy and Spain were the sources of the acute and convalescent COVID-19 samples. T cells, B-cell-depleted T cells, or PBMCs provided the cDNA or gDNA that served as material.

In the original processing: How many nucleated cells were present was estimated from reference gene primer amplification. Data came from immunoSEQ multiplex PCR; TCRdb stores just in-frame clones and leaves some out. That table gives V, J and clone size, and the DNA gave D and trimming. The sample lists tens of thousands of clones; 84% were seen once. The sequence came from a man aged 50-60 years with acute or convalescent COVID-19. The chain joins TRBV11-2 to TRBJ2-2; the match to TRBD1 covers 7 bases. Input material: peripheral blood. The CDR3 region is CASSPRTGKNTGELFF. The CDR3 region has the DNA TGTGCCAGCAGCCCTCGGACAGGAAAGAACACCGGGGAGCTGTTTTTT.